One and the same sample provided the 11 T cell receptor beta chains below, sequenced in a study of cytotoxic CD8 clonotypes in ibrutinib-treated CLL. Sequencing was performed with immunoSEQ multiplex PCR; in TCRdb, only in-frame clones are kept and a portion is missing. The sample contains tens of thousands of clones, approximately 71% of which appear only once. Specimen: PBMCs, collected after 12 months of ibrutinib treatment. The origin of the receptors is a human donor with chronic lymphocytic leukemia.

This clone was counted between two and nine times. This chain links TRBV9 with TRBJ2-2, with 7 bases fitting TRBD1. The CDR3 sequence is 14 residues long. J lost 5 bases, V lost 3 bases, and 4 bases had no gene match. In germline, CDR1 is SGDLS, CDR2 YYNGEE. The DNA of the CDR3 is TGTGCCAGCAGCGCGGGACAGCCGACCGGGGAGCTGTTTTTT. This sequence encodes CASSAGQPTGELFF.

Comments on this clone: This same CDR3 is encoded by further DNA sequences in the sample. The J gene is TRBJ2-2, the V gene TRBV6-1; a weak D match, TRBD2 (5 bases). V lost 1 base to trimming and J lost 6 bases, with 6 bases between them. This CDR3 is built from 13 residues. CDR1 MNHNS and CDR2 SASEGT come from the germline V gene. CDR3: CASSEVGAGELFF. The CDR3 DNA sequence: TGTGCCAGCAGTGAAGTGGGAGCCGGGGAGCTGTTTTTT.

This sequence joins TRBV11-2 and TRBJ1-6, with a tentative D call TRBD1 (6 bases). The CDR3 is made up of 15 amino acids. V lost 3 bases and J lost 13, with 19 bases in between. Germline CDR1 is SGHAT and CDR2 is FQNNGV. The CDR3 region has the DNA TGTGCCAGCAGCTTGTACAGGGTACCTATCTCGCCCCTCCACTTT. Its translation: CASSLYRVPISPLHF.

This clone was detected only once. The rearrangement links TRBV29-1 to TRBJ2-5; D unresolved. The length of the CDR3 is 16 residues. The V end was cut by 7 bases, the J end by 2 bases, with 23 bases between. Germline V gene sequence: CDR1 SQVTM, CDR2 ANQGSEA. The CDR3 coding sequence is TGCAGCGCCCGGAACAGTCGCTGGGCATGGCAAGAGACCCAGTACTTC. Translated, it gives CSARNSRWAWQETQYF. The full variable domain, its missing parts supplied by reference TRBV29-1 and TRBJ2-5, is SAVISQKPSRDICQRGTSLTIQCQVDSQVTMMFWYRQQPGQSLTLIATANQGSEATYESGFVIDKFPISRPNLTFSTLTVSNMSPEDSSIYLCSARNSRWAWQETQYFGPGTRLLVL.

The gene calls are TRBV27 and TRBJ1-1; D ambiguous. CDR1 is MNHEY and CDR2 is SMNVEV in the germline V gene (reference sequence). Trimming pared 7 bases from V and 0 bases from J, leaving 15 bases between. CDR3 length equals 15 residues. In DNA form, the CDR3 reads TGTGCCAGCAAGAGAGCTGGGGTTATGAACACTGAAGCTTTCTTT. It is translated as CASKRAGVMNTEAFF.

This chain links TRBV14 with TRBJ2-7, with D perhaps TRBD2 (6 bases). CDR1 is SGHDN, CDR2 FVKESK, per germline. This CDR3 region has 17 residues. V lost 1 base to trimming and J lost 2 bases, with 18 bases between them. The CDR3 sequence: CASSQAPGSGRTYEQYF. Written as DNA, the CDR3 is TGTGCCAGCAGCCAAGCCCCAGGGAGCGGGCGGACCTACGAGCAGTACTTC. The full variable domain, its missing parts supplied by reference TRBV14 and TRBJ2-7, is EAGVTQFPSHSVIEKGQTVTLRCDPISGHDNLYWYRRVMGKEIKFLLHFVKESKQDESGMPNNRFLAERTGGTYSTLKVQPAELEDSGVYFCASSQAPGSGRTYEQYFGPGTRLTVT.

This clone was counted a few times. Germline and junction disagree at one end, which may indicate a read error. The rearrangement uses TRBV11-3 and TRBJ2-7; D is possibly TRBD2 (6 bases). CDR1 is SGHNT and CDR2 is YENEEA in the germline V gene. The CDR3 runs to 13 residues. CDR3 protein: CASSLRLWRGGNF. The CDR3 region has the DNA TGTGCCAGCAGCTTACGCCTTTGGAGGGGCGGGAACTTC.

The chain couples TRBV30 to TRBJ1-2; no clear D gene. Germline CDR1 GTSNPN, CDR2 SVGIG (reference sequence). V was cut by 0 bases and J by 3 bases, with 11 bases left in between. The CDR3 totals 14 residues. The CDR3 DNA reads TGTGCCTGGAGTGTACCCCCGGGAGACTATGGCTACACCTTC. This codes for CAWSVPPGDYGYTF.

The CDR3 coding sequence is TGTGCCAGCATCGATCCTAGGCCTGGAAACACCATATATTTT. Translating it yields CASIDPRPGNTIYF. J is TRBJ1-3 and V is TRBV6-5; D uncertain. Germline assignment: CDR1 MNHEY and CDR2 SVGAGI. The V gene lost 7 bases and the J gene lost 2 bases, with 12 bases spanning the gap. The CDR3 sequence is 14 residues long.

The V gene is TRBV25-1, the J gene TRBJ2-1; D is unresolved. V was trimmed by 10 bases and J by 7 bases, leaving 11 bases between them. This CDR3 has 11 residues. In germline, CDR1 is MGHDK, CDR2 SYGVNS. The CDR3 DNA sequence: TGTGCCACCGACAAAGAAAATGAGCAGTTCTTC. Its translation is CATDKENEQFF.

The chain has TRBV18 and TRBJ2-3; 7 bases fit TRBD2. The length of the CDR3 is 13 residues. From germline, CDR1 is KGHSH and CDR2 LQKENI. The J segment lost 6 bases and the V segment lost 2 bases, leaving 2 bases of the junction unmatched. CDR3 nucleotides: TGTGCCAGCTCACCATCCGGGGGGGATACGCAGTATTTT. Translation gives CASSPSGGDTQYF.